This TCR beta chain originates from a study of T-cell reconstitution after alpha-beta-depleted transplantation in children. Unique molecular identifiers were used in preparing the TCRbeta library. MiXCR, run by TCRdb on the PCR reads, gives a single entry per CDR3 protein. The sample consists of a few hundred thousand distinct CDR3 sequences, 13% of them appearing once. The V gene lost 10 bases and the J gene lost 1 base, with 19 bases spanning the gap. Per the germline V gene, CDR1 is MDHEN and CDR2 is SYDVKM. This CDR3 spans 15 amino acids. The specimen was PBMCs, collected from the stem cell graft. The rearrangement uses TRBV28 and TRBJ1-1; D ambiguous. The sequence was collected from a human donor who donated a stem cell graft to a child with Fanconi anemia. Here the CDR3 reads CATLHNVGKNTEAFF. The CDR3, as DNA: TGTGCCACTTTACACAACGTCGGAAAGAACACTGAAGCTTTCTTT.